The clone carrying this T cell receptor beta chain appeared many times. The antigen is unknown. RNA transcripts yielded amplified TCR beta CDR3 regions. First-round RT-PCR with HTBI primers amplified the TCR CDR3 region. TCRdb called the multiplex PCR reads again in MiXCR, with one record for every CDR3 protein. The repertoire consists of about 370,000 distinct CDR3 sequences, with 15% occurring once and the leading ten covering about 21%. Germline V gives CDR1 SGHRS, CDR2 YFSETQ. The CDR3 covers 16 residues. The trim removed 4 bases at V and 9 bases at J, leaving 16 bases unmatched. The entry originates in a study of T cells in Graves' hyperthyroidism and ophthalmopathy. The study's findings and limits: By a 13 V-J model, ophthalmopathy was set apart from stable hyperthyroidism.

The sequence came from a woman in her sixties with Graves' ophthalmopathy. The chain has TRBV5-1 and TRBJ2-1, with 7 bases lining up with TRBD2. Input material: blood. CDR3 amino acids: CASSMRTSGPGSEQFF. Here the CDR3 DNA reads TGCGCCAGCAGCATGAGGACTAGTGGCCCCGGGTCTGAGCAGTTCTTC. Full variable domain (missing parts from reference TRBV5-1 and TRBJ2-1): KAGVTQTPRYLIKTRGQQVTLSCSPISGHRSVSWYQQTPGQGLQFLFEYFSETQRNKGNFPGRFSGRQFSNSRSEMNVSTLELGDSALYLCASSMRTSGPGSEQFFGPGTRLTVL.